Shown below are 30 T cell receptor beta chains from a single sample sequenced in a study of cytomegalovirus exposure and HLA in healthy donors. The study ran its PCR with 60 Vbeta and 13 Jbeta primers. The data were produced by immunoSEQ multiplex PCR, yet TCRdb's version contains in-frame clones alone and is incomplete. The sample holds 110,000 to 150,000 clones, around 76% seen once. The sequenced material came from PBMCs. Source of these receptors: a male donor in good health and CMV-seronegative.

V is TRBV5-1 and J is TRBJ2-7, with D hard to call. The CDR3 extends over 14 amino acids. The V gene lost 4 bases and the J gene lost 2 bases, with 13 bases spanning the gap. CDR1 is SGHRS, CDR2 YFSETQ, per germline. The chain's CDR3 is CASSRVAPTYEQYF. CDR3 coding DNA: TGCGCCAGCAGCCGGGTAGCCCCCACCTACGAGCAGTACTTC.

The chain is built from TRBV11-2 and TRBJ2-3; D unclear. V was pared by 3 bases and J by 2 bases, with 12 bases between. Looked up from germline, CDR1 is SGHAT and CDR2 is FQNNGV. This CDR3 is 15 amino acids long. The CDR3 DNA reads as TGTGCCAGCAGCTTCCTTTTCAGGTCCACAGATACGCAGTATTTT. Translation gives CASSFLFRSTDTQYF. The variable domain in full, completed from reference TRBV11-2 and TRBJ2-3, reads EAGVAQSPRYKIIEKRQSVAFWCNPISGHATLYWYQQILGQGPKLLIQFQNNGVVDDSQLPKDRFSAERLKGVDSTLKIQPAKLEDSAVYLCASSFLFRSTDTQYFGPGTRLTVL.

J is TRBJ2-3 and V is TRBV2; TRBD2 agrees at 7 bases. Germline CDR1 reads SNHLY; CDR2 reads FYNNEI. J lost 6 bases, V lost 7 bases, and 13 bases had no gene match. CDR3 length: 15 amino acids. In DNA form, the CDR3 reads TGTGCCAGCACCACCCTAGCGGACCCCATTGATACGCAGTATTTT. It specifies CASTTLADPIDTQYF. Supplemented by reference TRBV2 and TRBJ2-3, the full variable domain reads EPEVTQTPSHQVTQMGQEVILRCVPISNHLYFYWYRQILGQKVEFLVSFYNNEISEKSEIFDDQFSVERPDGSNFTLKIRSTKLEDSAMYFCASTTLADPIDTQYFGPGTRLTVL.

Of note for this clone: This same CDR3 is encoded by further DNA sequences in the sample. V and J are TRBV9 and TRBJ1-1; 10 bases agree with TRBD1. The CDR3 covers 13 residues. Germline V gene sequence: CDR1 SGDLS, CDR2 YYNGEE. The junction had 0 bases not matched to a gene; V was cut back by 3 bases and J by 4 bases. The CDR3 sequence is CASSGTGGTEAFF. CDR3 coding DNA: TGTGCCAGCAGCGGGACAGGGGGCACTGAAGCTTTCTTT.

The rearrangement uses TRBV19 and TRBJ2-7; a possible D gene is TRBD2 (6 bases). The CDR3 spans 13 residues. Trimming stripped 3 bases from V and 7 bases from J, with 13 bases between. Germline values: CDR1 LNHDA, CDR2 SQIVND (reference sequence). CDR3 residues: CASSIGGWMEQYF. The CDR3 nucleotides are TGTGCCAGTAGTATCGGGGGATGGATGGAGCAGTACTTC.

The chain recombines TRBV5-1 with TRBJ1-1; D ambiguous. CDR1 and CDR2 (germline): SGHRS, YFSETQ. Trimming shortened V by 3 bases and J by 0 bases, and 12 bases separated the two germline ends. The CDR3 runs 15 residues. The CDR3 nucleotides are TGCGCCAGCAGCTCCAGACTGCTCATGAACACTGAAGCTTTCTTT. This translates into CASSSRLLMNTEAFF.

This chain joins TRBV12-5 and TRBJ1-1; TRBD1 matches 8 bases. There are 17 residues in the CDR3. Germline trimming cut 5 bases from V and 2 bases from J; bases unmatched to any gene: 13. From germline, CDR1 is LGHNT and CDR2 FRNRAP. The CDR3 spells CASGVGQGHVINTEAFF. The CDR3 nucleotides read TGTGCTAGTGGTGTCGGACAGGGTCACGTCATAAACACTGAAGCTTTCTTT.

The chain combines TRBV4-1 with TRBJ2-7; 10 bases match TRBD2. The junction had 7 bases not matched to a gene; V was cut back by 0 bases and J by 5 bases. The CDR3 length is 16 residues. Germline V gene data show CDR1 as MGHRA and CDR2 as YSYEKL. The CDR3 coding sequence is TGCGCCAGCAGCCAAGAAGCGGCTAGCGGGAGCGACGAGCAGTACTTC. Protein product: CASSQEAASGSDEQYF.

The chain is built from TRBV9 and TRBJ2-7; perhaps TRBD2 as D (5 bases). V gave up 2 bases and J gave up 0 bases, with 12 bases separating them. Germline V CDR1 and CDR2: SGDLS, YYNGEE. The CDR3 runs 15 residues. The DNA of the CDR3 is TGTGCCAGCAGCGTTGGGTCGGGAAGCTCCTACGAGCAGTACTTC. Protein: CASSVGSGSSYEQYF.

J is TRBJ2-7 and V is TRBV6-5; tentatively, D is TRBD1 (5 bases). The CDR3 sequence is 14 residues long. Germline loops: CDR1 MNHEY, CDR2 SVGAGI. V lost 6 bases and J lost 1, with 13 bases in between. In DNA form, the CDR3 reads TGTGCCAGCAGAGGGGCGACGGCTTCCTACGAGCAGTACTTC. Translated: CASRGATASYEQYF.

A remark on this clone: Relative to the germline gene, one junction end is altered; a read error may explain this. The V and J genes are TRBV7-9 and TRBJ2-5; TRBD1 aligns across 7 bases. This CDR3 spans 16 amino acids. Germline CDR1 reads SEHNR; CDR2 reads FQNEAQ (reference sequence). The CDR3 spells CSSSLVLPGGQETQYF. DNA of the CDR3: TGTTCCAGCAGCTTAGTGTTGCCAGGGGGTCAAGAGACCCAGTACTTC. The full variable domain, with the rest looked up from reference TRBV7-9 and TRBJ2-5, is DTGVSQNPRHKITKRGQNVTFRCDPISEHNRLYWYRQTLGQGPEFLTYFQNEAQLEKSRLLSDRFSAERPKGSFSTLEIQRTEQGDSAMYLCSSSLVLPGGQETQYFGPGTRLLVL.

Comment on this clone: An end of the junction differs from the germline gene, which may be a read error. The chain's CDR3 is CVSSGGLVDEQFF. The CDR3 coding sequence is TGTGTCAGCAGCGGGGGACTCGTGGATGAGCAGTTCTTC. The chain joins TRBV5-6 to TRBJ2-1; 8 bases are a match to TRBD2. The CDR3 is made up of 13 amino acids. Germline V lookup: CDR1 SGHDT, CDR2 YYEEEE. Full variable domain (missing parts from reference TRBV5-6 and TRBJ2-1): DAGVTQSPTHLIKTRGQQVTLRCSPKSGHDTVSWYQQALGQGPQFIFQYYEEEERQRGNFPDRFSGHQFPNYSSELNVNALLLGDSALYLCVSSGGLVDEQFFGPGTRLTVL.

This chain links TRBV30 with TRBJ1-1, with 7 positions matching TRBD1. Germline trimming cut 0 bases from V and 1 base from J; bases unmatched to any gene: 11. This CDR3 spans 17 amino acids. CDR1 is GTSNPN, CDR2 SVGIG, per germline (reference sequence). The CDR3 region is CAWSVRFLRTGNTEAFF. In DNA, the CDR3 is TGTGCCTGGAGTGTTAGGTTTCTCAGGACAGGGAACACTGAAGCTTTCTTT.

The chain is built from TRBV29-1 and TRBJ2-7, with a possible D match to TRBD2 (7 bases). Germline V lookup: CDR1 SQVTM, CDR2 ANQGSEA. Trimming took off 1 base at V and 6 bases at J, with 13 bases between the two ends. The CDR3 is 13 residues long. CDR3 protein: CSVEVGGRGEQYF. Here the CDR3 DNA reads TGCAGCGTTGAAGTCGGGGGGCGCGGCGAGCAGTACTTC.

V is TRBV5-1 and J is TRBJ2-3, with 10 nucleotides matching TRBD2. Trimming cost V 4 bases and J 3 bases; bases outside gene matches: 11. Germline V gene lookup returns CDR1 SGHRS and CDR2 YFSETQ. The CDR3 sequence is 17 residues long. The CDR3: CASSPRGLAGVTDTQYF. CDR3 nucleotide sequence: TGCGCCAGCAGCCCCCGGGGGCTAGCGGGAGTGACAGATACGCAGTATTTT.

This clone was detected once. The chain recombines TRBV27 with TRBJ1-2, with TRBD1 matching over 10 bases. Germline CDR1 is MNHEY and CDR2 is SMNVEV (reference sequence). This CDR3 comprises 14 residues. The ends lost 5 bases at V and 6 bases at J; junction bases unmatched: 6. The CDR3 bases are TGTGCCAGCAGTGTGACAGGGGGCCGGGATGGCTACACCTTC. Amino acid sequence: CASSVTGGRDGYTF.

Details on this clone: The junction departs from the called germline gene at one end, perhaps through a read error. The chain uses TRBV7-9 and TRBJ2-7; D ambiguous. The CDR3 has 12 residues. Looked up from germline, CDR1 is SEHNR and CDR2 is FQNEAQ (reference sequence). The CDR3 sequence is CSSSLQSYEQYF. The CDR3 DNA reads as TGTTCCAGCAGCCTACAGTCCTACGAGCAGTACTTC. The full variable domain, completed using reference TRBV7-9 and TRBJ2-7, is DTGVSQNPRHKITKRGQNVTFRCDPISEHNRLYWYRQTLGQGPEFLTYFQNEAQLEKSRLLSDRFSAERPKGSFSTLEIQRTEQGDSAMYLCSSSLQSYEQYFGPGTRLTVT.

The chain recombines TRBV6-1 with TRBJ1-2, with 7 bases aligning to TRBD1. The CDR3 sequence is 14 residues long. V shed 5 bases, J shed 2 bases, and the junction held 5 bases outside the gene matches. Germline V CDR1 and CDR2: MNHNS, SASEGT. Here the CDR3 DNA reads TGTGCCAGCAGTTCCGGGACAGTGAACTATGGCTACACCTTC. This encodes CASSSGTVNYGYTF.

For the CDR3, the DNA is TGTGCCAGTAGTATAGGATGGGACAGGGTTGCCGCTGGCTACACCTTC. Translating it yields CASSIGWDRVAAGYTF. The V call is TRBV19, the J call TRBJ1-2; 9 bases are a match to TRBD1. The CDR3 runs to 16 residues. The germline CDR1 and CDR2 sequences are LNHDA and SQIVND (reference sequence). J was trimmed by 7 bases and V by 1 base; bases with no gene match: 10.

The CDR3 loop reads CASSRGQANNEQFF. CDR3 nucleotides: TGTGCCAGCAGCCGGGGACAGGCAAACAATGAGCAGTTCTTC. The chain couples TRBV27 to TRBJ2-1; 8 nucleotides agree with TRBD1. The CDR3 length is 14 residues. V gave up 6 bases and J gave up 5 bases; unmatched junction bases: 6. Germline-derived CDR1 and CDR2 are MNHEY and SMNVEV (reference sequence).

The CDR3 reads CASSARGGQPQETQYF. For the CDR3, the DNA is TGTGCCAGCAGCGCCCGGGGGGGACAGCCCCAAGAGACCCAGTACTTC. The V call is TRBV9, the J call TRBJ2-5; the D gene is possibly TRBD2 (8 bases). Germline V gene sequence: CDR1 SGDLS, CDR2 YYNGEE. Trimming shortened V by 3 bases and J by 1 base, and 16 bases separated the two germline ends. The CDR3 has 16 amino acids.

This clone has a handful of counts. The chain links TRBV7-9 to TRBJ1-1; 7 bases are shared with TRBD1. Trimming removed 6 bases from V and 3 bases from J; junction bases left unmatched: 10. CDR1 and CDR2 (germline): SEHNR, FQNEAQ (reference sequence). CDR3 length: 15 residues. CDR3 in amino acids: CASRPDRAGDTEAFF. As DNA, the CDR3 is TGTGCCAGCAGACCTGACAGGGCCGGCGACACTGAAGCTTTCTTT.

In DNA form, the CDR3 reads TGTGCCAGCAGCTTAGTTAGCGGGGGTATAGATACGCAGTATTTT. As protein: CASSLVSGGIDTQYF. The chain couples TRBV7-9 to TRBJ2-3; 9 nucleotides agree with TRBD2. V lost 1 base to trimming and J lost 5 bases; unmatched junction nucleotides: 4. Looked up from germline, CDR1 is SEHNR and CDR2 is FQNEAQ (reference sequence). The CDR3 loop spans 15 amino acids.

This clone was counted a few times. The V gene is TRBV5-1, the J gene TRBJ2-3, with 8 bases that match TRBD2. Germline V gene sequence: CDR1 SGHRS, CDR2 YFSETQ. The trim removed 4 bases at V and 6 bases at J, leaving 10 bases unmatched. There are 15 residues in the CDR3. CDR3 in amino acids: CASSPGLEARDTQYF. In nucleotides, the CDR3 is TGCGCCAGCAGCCCGGGACTAGAGGCGAGGGATACGCAGTATTTT.

This clone was seen only a few times. The chain links TRBV9 to TRBJ2-1; TRBD2 aligns across 12 bases. Trimming at V came to 0 bases and at J to 7 bases, leaving 5 bases not matched to a gene. The CDR3 is 16 amino acids. The germline gives CDR1 SGDLS, CDR2 YYNGEE. The CDR3 region is CASSVGPSGGANEQFF. The CDR3 DNA is TGTGCCAGCAGCGTAGGACCTAGCGGGGGGGCAAATGAGCAGTTCTTC. The full variable domain, rest sourced from reference TRBV9 and TRBJ2-1, is DSGVTQTPKHLITATGQRVTLRCSPRSGDLSVYWYQQSLDQGLQFLIQYYNGEERAKGNILERFSAQQFPDLHSELNLSSLELGDSALYFCASSVGPSGGANEQFFGPGTRLTVL.

The chain links TRBV18 to TRBJ2-7; 15 bases fit TRBD2. The CDR3 is 18 residues long. The germline V gene encodes CDR1 KGHSH and CDR2 LQKENI. The trim removed 6 bases at V and 0 bases at J, leaving 9 bases unmatched. CDR3 coding DNA: TGTGCCAGCTCCCCCGGACTAGCGGGGGGGAAGAGCTCCTACGAGCAGTACTTC. Translation gives CASSPGLAGGKSSYEQYF.

V usage is TRBV25-1 and J usage is TRBJ2-6, with D perhaps matching TRBD2 (6 bases). The length of the CDR3 is 17 residues. CDR1 MGHDK and CDR2 SYGVNS come from the germline V gene. Trimming took off 8 bases at V and 1 base at J, with 18 bases between the two ends. Here the CDR3 reads CASGTRGWESGANVLTF. Here the CDR3 DNA reads TGTGCCAGCGGGACTCGGGGGTGGGAATCTGGGGCCAACGTCCTGACTTTC.

The rearrangement uses TRBV5-6 and TRBJ1-2; 11 positions match TRBD1. Germline V gives CDR1 SGHDT, CDR2 YYEEEE. The length of the CDR3 is 16 residues. V was pared by 3 bases and J by 5 bases, with 9 bases of the junction left unmatched. Here the CDR3 reads CASSSGQGASVYGYTF. The CDR3 nucleotides read TGTGCCAGCAGCTCTGGACAGGGGGCGAGTGTGTATGGCTACACCTTC.

The V gene is TRBV30, the J gene TRBJ1-2; D is uncertain. Germline CDR1 reads GTSNPN; CDR2 reads SVGIG (reference sequence). CDR3 length: 14 amino acids. V lost 7 bases and J lost 1, with 16 bases in between. The CDR3 DNA sequence: TGTGCCTCAAGGATTTTGGGCCTTAACTATGGCTACACCTTC. This translates into CASRILGLNYGYTF.

V usage is TRBV7-2 and J usage is TRBJ2-7; 8 bases align to TRBD2. The germline V gene has CDR1 SGHTA and CDR2 FQGNSA. This CDR3 contains 15 residues. V shed 4 bases and J 0 bases; nucleotides not matched to a gene: 5. CDR3 coding DNA: TGTGCCAGCAGCTCCCGAGCGGGGGACTCCTACGAGCAGTACTTC. Protein product: CASSSRAGDSYEQYF.